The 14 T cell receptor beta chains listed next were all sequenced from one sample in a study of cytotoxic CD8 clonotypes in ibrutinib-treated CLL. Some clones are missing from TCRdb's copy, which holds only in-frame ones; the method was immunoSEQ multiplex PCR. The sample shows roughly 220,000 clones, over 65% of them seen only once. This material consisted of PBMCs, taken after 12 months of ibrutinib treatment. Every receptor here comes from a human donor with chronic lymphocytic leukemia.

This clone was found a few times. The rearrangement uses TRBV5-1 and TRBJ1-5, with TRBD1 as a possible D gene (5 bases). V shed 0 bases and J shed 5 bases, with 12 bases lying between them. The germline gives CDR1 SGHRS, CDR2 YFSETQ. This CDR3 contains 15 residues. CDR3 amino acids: CASSLAGTGHQPQHF. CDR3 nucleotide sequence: TGCGCCAGCAGCTTGGCCGGGACGGGTCATCAGCCCCAGCATTTT.

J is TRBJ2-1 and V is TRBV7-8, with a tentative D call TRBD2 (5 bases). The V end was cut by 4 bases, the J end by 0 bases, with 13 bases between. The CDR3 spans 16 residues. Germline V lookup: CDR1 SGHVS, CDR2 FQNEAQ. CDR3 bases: TGTGCCAGCAGCTCATCGGACGGGAACTCCTACAATGAGCAGTTCTTC. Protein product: CASSSSDGNSYNEQFF.

CDR3 in DNA: TGTGCCAGCTCACCTCCGGGGGCTATCTACGAGCAGTACTTC. Translated: CASSPPGAIYEQYF. The genes are TRBV18 and TRBJ2-7; tentatively, D is TRBD1 or TRBD2 (6 bases each). This CDR3 region has 14 residues. V lost 3 bases, J lost 3 bases, and 12 bases lay in between. Germline CDR1 KGHSH, CDR2 LQKENI.

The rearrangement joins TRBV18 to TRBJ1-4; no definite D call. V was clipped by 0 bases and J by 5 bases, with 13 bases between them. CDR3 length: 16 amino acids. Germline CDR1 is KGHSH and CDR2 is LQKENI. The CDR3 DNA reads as TGTGCCAGCTCACCACCTGGGGTGTCTCAAAATGAAAAACTGTTTTTT. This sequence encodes CASSPPGVSQNEKLFF.

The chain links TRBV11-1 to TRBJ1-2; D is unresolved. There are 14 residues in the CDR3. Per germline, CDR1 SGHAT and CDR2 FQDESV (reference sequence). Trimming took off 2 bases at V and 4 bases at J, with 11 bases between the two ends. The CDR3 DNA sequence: TGTGCCAGCAGCTTACCACGAACAGCCTATGGCTACACCTTC. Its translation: CASSLPRTAYGYTF.

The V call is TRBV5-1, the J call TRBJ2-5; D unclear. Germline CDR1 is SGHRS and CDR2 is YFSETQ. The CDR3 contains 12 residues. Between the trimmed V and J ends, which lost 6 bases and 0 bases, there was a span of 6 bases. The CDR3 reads CASNTNQETQYF. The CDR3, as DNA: TGCGCCAGCAACACAAACCAAGAGACCCAGTACTTC.

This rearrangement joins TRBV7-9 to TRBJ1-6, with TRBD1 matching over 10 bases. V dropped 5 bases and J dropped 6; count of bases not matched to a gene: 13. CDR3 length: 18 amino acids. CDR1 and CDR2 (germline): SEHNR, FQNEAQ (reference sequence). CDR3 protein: CASSPGQGTSGGNSPLHF. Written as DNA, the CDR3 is TGTGCCAGCAGCCCGGGACAGGGGACTTCAGGGGGTAATTCACCCCTCCACTTT.

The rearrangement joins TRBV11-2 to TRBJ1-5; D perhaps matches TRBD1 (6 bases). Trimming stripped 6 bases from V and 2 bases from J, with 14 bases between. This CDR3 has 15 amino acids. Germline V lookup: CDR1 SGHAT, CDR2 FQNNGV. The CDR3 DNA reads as TGTGCCAGCAGTTCAACCACAGGGCGCAATCAGCCCCAGCATTTT. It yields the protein CASSSTTGRNQPQHF. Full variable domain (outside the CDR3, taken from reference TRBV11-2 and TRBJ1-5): EAGVAQSPRYKIIEKRQSVAFWCNPISGHATLYWYQQILGQGPKLLIQFQNNGVVDDSQLPKDRFSAERLKGVDSTLKIQPAKLEDSAVYLCASSSTTGRNQPQHFGDGTRLSIL.

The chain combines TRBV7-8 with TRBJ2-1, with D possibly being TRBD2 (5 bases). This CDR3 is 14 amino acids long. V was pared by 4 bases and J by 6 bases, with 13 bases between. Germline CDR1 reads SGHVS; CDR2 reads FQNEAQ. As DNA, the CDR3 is TGTGCCAGCAGCTACGGGGTAATCACCAATGAGCAGTTCTTC. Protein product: CASSYGVITNEQFF.

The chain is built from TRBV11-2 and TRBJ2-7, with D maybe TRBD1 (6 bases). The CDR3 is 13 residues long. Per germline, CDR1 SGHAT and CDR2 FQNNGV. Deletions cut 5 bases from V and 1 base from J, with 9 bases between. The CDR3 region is CASSRTVSYEQYF. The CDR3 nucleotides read TGTGCCAGCAGCCGGACAGTGTCCTACGAGCAGTACTTC.

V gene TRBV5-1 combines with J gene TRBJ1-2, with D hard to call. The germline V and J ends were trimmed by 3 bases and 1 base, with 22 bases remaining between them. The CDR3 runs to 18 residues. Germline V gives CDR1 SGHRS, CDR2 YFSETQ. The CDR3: CASSSATRTLGLNYGYTF. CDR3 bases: TGCGCCAGCAGCTCGGCTACTCGGACGTTGGGTCTTAACTATGGCTACACCTTC.

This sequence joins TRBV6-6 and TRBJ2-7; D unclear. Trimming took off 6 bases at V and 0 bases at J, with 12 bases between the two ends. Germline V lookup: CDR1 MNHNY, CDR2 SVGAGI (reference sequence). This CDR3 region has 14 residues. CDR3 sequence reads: CASRRQSSSYEQYF. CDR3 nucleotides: TGTGCCAGCAGGCGGCAGAGCAGCTCCTACGAGCAGTACTTC.

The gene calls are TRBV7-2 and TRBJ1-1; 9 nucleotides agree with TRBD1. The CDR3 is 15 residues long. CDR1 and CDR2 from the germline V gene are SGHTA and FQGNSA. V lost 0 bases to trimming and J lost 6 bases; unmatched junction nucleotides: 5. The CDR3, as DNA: TGTGCCAGCAGCTTAGCCCCGGGACAGGGTTCTGAAGCTTTCTTT. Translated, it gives CASSLAPGQGSEAFF.

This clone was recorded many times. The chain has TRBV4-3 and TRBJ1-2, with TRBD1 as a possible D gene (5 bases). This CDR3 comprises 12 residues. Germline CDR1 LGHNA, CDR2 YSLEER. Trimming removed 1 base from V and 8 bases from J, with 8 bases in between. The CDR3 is CASSQAAGGYTF. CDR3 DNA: TGCGCCAGCAGCCAAGCCGCAGGGGGCTACACCTTC.